The 4 T cell receptor beta chains presented below share a single source sample, sequenced in a study of cytomegalovirus exposure and HLA in healthy donors. The PCR employed 60 Vbeta primers together with 13 Jbeta primers. Assay: immunoSEQ multiplex PCR; the TCRdb copy retains only in-frame clones and omits some. The repertoire holds 60,000 to 75,000 clones, with 74% as singletons. Sequencing used PBMCs. These receptors came from an older woman in good health and CMV-seropositive.

V and J are TRBV9 and TRBJ1-6; D uncertain. The CDR3 length is 13 residues. Germline V gene lookup returns CDR1 SGDLS and CDR2 YYNGEE. Trimming took off 3 bases at V and 9 bases at J, with 10 bases between the two ends. The CDR3 bases are TGTGCCAGCAGCGAGGGAGCAATTTCACCCCTCCACTTT. This encodes CASSEGAISPLHF.

This rearrangement joins TRBV10-2 to TRBJ2-7; maybe TRBD2 (5 bases). V was clipped by 3 bases and J by 3 bases, with 12 bases between them. The CDR3 is 14 amino acids. Germline V gives CDR1 WSHSY, CDR2 SAAADI. The CDR3 loop is CASSDMRSGYEQYF. The CDR3, as DNA: TGCGCCAGCAGTGACATGAGAAGCGGCTACGAGCAGTACTTC.

The chain uses TRBV7-3 and TRBJ1-1, with 7 bases fitting TRBD1. The CDR3 runs to 14 residues. Trimming at V came to 5 bases and at J to 0 bases, leaving 3 bases not matched to a gene. Germline CDR1 and CDR2: SGHTA and FQGTGA. Here the CDR3 DNA reads TGTGCCAGCAGCGAGGGACAGCTGAACACTGAAGCTTTCTTT. Translation gives CASSEGQLNTEAFF. Filled out from reference TRBV7-3 and TRBJ1-1, the complete variable domain reads GAGVSQTPSNKVTEKGKYVELRCDPISGHTALYWYRQSLGQGPEFLIYFQGTGAADDSGLPNDRFFAVRPEGSVSTLKIQRTERGDSAVYLCASSEGQLNTEAFFGQGTRLTVV.

The chain links TRBV7-9 to TRBJ1-1, with 11 positions matching TRBD1. The J segment lost 4 bases and the V segment lost 5 bases, leaving 6 bases of the junction unmatched. Germline loops: CDR1 SEHNR, CDR2 FQNEAQ (reference sequence). This CDR3 is 15 amino acids long. The DNA of the CDR3 is TGTGCCAGCAGCCGGACAGGGGGCTCGGGCACTGAAGCTTTCTTT. Residues: CASSRTGGSGTEAFF. The variable domain in full, with the rest retrieved from reference TRBV7-9 and TRBJ1-1, is DTGVSQNPRHKITKRGQNVTFRCDPISEHNRLYWYRQTLGQGPEFLTYFQNEAQLEKSRLLSDRFSAERPKGSFSTLEIQRTEQGDSAMYLCASSRTGGSGTEAFFGQGTRLTVV.